These 18 T cell receptor beta chains were all obtained from the same sample, sequenced in a study of T cells after yellow fever vaccination. TCRdb passed the 5' RACE reads through MiXCR, listing each CDR3 protein once. This sample has some 350,000 distinct CDR3 sequences, with roughly 6.2% found just once. The input for sequencing was PBMCs, taken 5 days after the yellow fever booster vaccination. These receptors came from a man under 40 who received the YFV17D yellow fever vaccine.

This clonotype has a handful of counts. This rearrangement joins TRBV20-1 to TRBJ2-7; 7 nucleotides align to TRBD2. Germline V gene data show CDR1 as DFQATT and CDR2 as SNEGSKA (reference sequence). The CDR3 covers 14 residues. With 3 bases clipped from V and 3 bases from J, the junction kept 8 bases outside the gene matches. The DNA for the CDR3 is TGCAGTGCTAGCGCAAGCGGGGATAACTACGAGCAGTACTTC. Translating gives CSASASGDNYEQYF.

This clonotype was counted only a few times. The chain couples TRBV7-2 to TRBJ2-7; D is uncertain. The germline V gene has CDR1 SGHTA and CDR2 FQGNSA. This CDR3 has 12 amino acids. Between the trimmed V and J ends, which lost 3 bases and 6 bases, there was a span of 9 bases. The CDR3 bases are TGTGCCAGCAGCTTGGGCCCCCTCGAGCAGTACTTC. Translating gives CASSLGPLEQYF.

This clonotype has ten or more counts. The chain links TRBV20-1 to TRBJ2-5, with 11 bases identical to TRBD2. The CDR3 is 15 residues long. The J segment lost 5 bases and the V segment lost 4 bases, leaving 9 bases of the junction unmatched. Germline V gives CDR1 DFQATT, CDR2 SNEGSKA (reference sequence). CDR3 DNA sequence: TGCAGTGCTACATCACTAGCGGGAGAGATCGAGACCCAGTACTTC. Its translation: CSATSLAGEIETQYF.

J is TRBJ2-1 and V is TRBV9, with D possibly being TRBD1 (6 bases). Germline V lookup: CDR1 SGDLS, CDR2 YYNGEE. Trimming removed 2 bases from V and 3 bases from J, with 18 bases in between. The CDR3 length is 17 residues. Here the CDR3 DNA reads TGTGCCAGCAGCGTCACACACAAAGGGGGTGGCTACAATGAGCAGTTCTTC. Encoded protein: CASSVTHKGGGYNEQFF.

This clonotype was found many times. V gene TRBV5-1 combines with J gene TRBJ2-2, with D unclear. The CDR3 has 13 residues. Germline V gene lookup returns CDR1 SGHRS and CDR2 YFSETQ. Trimming stripped 4 bases from V and 4 bases from J, with 8 bases between. The CDR3 coding sequence is TGCGCCAGCAGCGTCGACATCACCGGGGAGCTGTTTTTT. Translated, it gives CASSVDITGELFF.

In its sample, this clonotype was seen many times. The chain has TRBV12-5 and TRBJ2-5, with D perhaps TRBD2 (6 bases). Looked up from germline, CDR1 is LGHNT and CDR2 is FRNRAP. The CDR3 loop spans 13 amino acids. With 7 bases removed from V and 0 bases from J, the gap between germline ends came to 9 bases. DNA for the CDR3: TGTGCTAGTGACCGGGGGTACCAAGAGACCCAGTACTTC. Encoded protein: CASDRGYQETQYF. Full variable domain (rest looked up from reference TRBV12-5 and TRBJ2-5): DARVTQTPRHKVTEMGQEVTMRCQPILGHNTVFWYRQTMMQGLELLAYFRNRAPLDDSGMPKDRFSAEMPDATLATLKIQPSEPRDSAVYFCASDRGYQETQYFGPGTRLLVL.

The sample holds a few counts of this clonotype. This chain joins TRBV11-2 and TRBJ2-7; D gene uncertain. CDR1 and CDR2 from the germline V gene are SGHAT and FQNNGV. The CDR3 is made up of 14 amino acids. Trimming shortened V by 3 bases and J by 3 bases, and 12 bases separated the two germline ends. CDR3 sequence: CASSLNSPSYEQYF. For the CDR3, the DNA is TGTGCCAGCAGCTTGAATTCTCCGAGCTACGAGCAGTACTTC.

This clonotype has more than one count but fewer than ten. V gene TRBV12-5 combines with J gene TRBJ2-1; 7 positions agree with TRBD2. Germline CDR1 LGHNT, CDR2 FRNRAP. CDR3 length equals 16 residues. V lost 3 bases, J lost 8 bases, and 13 bases stayed unmatched. CDR3: CASGFVREVDSDEQFF. CDR3 nucleotide sequence: TGTGCTAGTGGTTTCGTACGGGAGGTTGATTCGGATGAGCAGTTCTTC.

This clonotype was counted between two and nine times. This chain joins TRBV11-2 and TRBJ2-2; possibly TRBD1 for D (6 bases). Trimming removed 2 bases at V and 6 bases at J, with 16 bases between. CDR1 and CDR2 from the germline V gene are SGHAT and FQNNGV. This CDR3 has 16 residues. The CDR3 DNA sequence: TGTGCCAGCAGCTTAACCCCCTGGGACAACCCCGGGGAGCTGTTTTTT. Residues: CASSLTPWDNPGELFF.

This clonotype was counted between two and nine times. The J gene is TRBJ2-1, the V gene TRBV11-3; D gene ambiguous. The CDR3 is made up of 15 amino acids. In germline, CDR1 is SGHNT, CDR2 YENEEA. Trimming took 1 base from V and 4 from J, leaving 11 bases between them. The DNA for the CDR3 is TGTGCCAGCAGCTTAGGTGGGGTATCTTACAATGAGCAGTTCTTC. The encoded protein is CASSLGGVSYNEQFF.

This clonotype was recorded once. The rearrangement links TRBV20-1 to TRBJ2-3; D perhaps matches TRBD2 (5 bases). V was pared by 5 bases and J by 3 bases, with 24 bases between. The V gene's germline CDR1 is DFQATT and CDR2 SNEGSKA (reference sequence). The CDR3 has 17 amino acids. The CDR3: CSAAQRGLNLRTDTQYF. The CDR3 DNA is TGCAGTGCTGCCCAAAGAGGACTCAATCTTCGGACAGATACGCAGTATTTT.

The chain is built from TRBV20-1 and TRBJ1-3; D is ambiguous. Germline CDR1 and CDR2: DFQATT and SNEGSKA (reference sequence). The CDR3 loop spans 14 amino acids. The V gene lost 6 bases and the J gene lost 7 bases, with 19 bases spanning the gap. The CDR3 loop is CSAYFPILRNTIYF. Here the CDR3 DNA reads TGCAGTGCGTATTTTCCCATTCTTCGGAACACCATATATTTT.

In its sample, this clonotype was seen many times. The rearrangement joins TRBV20-1 to TRBJ1-1; D is possibly TRBD1 (6 bases). Trimming stripped 6 bases from V and 4 bases from J, with 21 bases between. Germline V gene sequence: CDR1 DFQATT, CDR2 SNEGSKA (reference sequence). This CDR3 contains 15 residues. The CDR3 protein is CSAFSLGHWGTEAFF. DNA of the CDR3: TGCAGTGCCTTCTCCCTGGGACACTGGGGCACTGAAGCTTTCTTT.

This rearrangement joins TRBV20-1 to TRBJ2-4; perhaps D is TRBD1 or TRBD2 (5 bases each). This CDR3 contains 13 residues. The germline V gene has CDR1 DFQATT and CDR2 SNEGSKA (reference sequence). V was shortened by 8 bases and J by 0 bases, with 11 bases between the two germline ends. CDR3 DNA sequence: TGCAGTCCGGGGCGCCCAGCCAAAAACATTCAGTACTTC. This sequence encodes CSPGRPAKNIQYF.

This clonotype has only a few counts. The chain employs TRBV18 and TRBJ2-5; D is possibly TRBD1 (5 bases). Germline CDR1 and CDR2: KGHSH and LQKENI. CDR3 length: 15 amino acids. Trimming pared 2 bases from V and 5 bases from J, leaving 15 bases between. This CDR3 reads CASSPGAPPRETQYF. The CDR3 DNA follows: TGTGCCAGCTCACCAGGGGCGCCCCCGCGGGAGACCCAGTACTTC.

This clonotype was seen repeatedly, ten times or more. The J gene is TRBJ2-5, the V gene TRBV4-3; 8 bases match TRBD2. CDR3 length: 16 amino acids. Germline V lookup: CDR1 LGHNA, CDR2 YSLEER. The V segment lost 6 bases and the J segment 5 bases; nucleotides outside the gene matches: 14. Here the CDR3 reads CASSPLGTGGPETQYF. The CDR3 region has the DNA TGCGCCAGCAGTCCCTTGGGGACGGGAGGGCCGGAGACCCAGTACTTC.

CDR3 in DNA: TGCAGCGTTGACCAGGGGGCCGGTTTAGAGCAGTTCTTC. This codes for CSVDQGAGLEQFF. V and J are TRBV29-1 and TRBJ2-1, with 8 nucleotides matching TRBD1. CDR3 length: 13 residues. J gave up 10 bases and V 3 bases, and 8 bases lay outside the gene matches. Germline loops: CDR1 SQVTM, CDR2 ANQGSEA.

This clonotype was picked up many times. This rearrangement joins TRBV5-1 to TRBJ2-2, with 8 bases matching TRBD1. Germline CDR1 is SGHRS and CDR2 is YFSETQ. The CDR3 extends over 15 amino acids. V was pared by 5 bases and J by 4 bases, with 7 bases of the junction left unmatched. The CDR3 DNA is TGCGCCAGCAGTCGGACAGGGTCGACCACCGGGGAGCTGTTTTTT. Translating it yields CASSRTGSTTGELFF.